This T cell receptor (beta chain) was retrieved from a study of identical twins. This clonotype was picked up many times. In TCRdb, the 5' RACE reads were re-called with MiXCR into one record per CDR3 protein. This repertoire shows around 290,000 distinct CDR3 sequences, roughly 9.7% found once; its top ten account for 7% to 8.5%. The V gene's germline CDR1 is MDHEN and CDR2 SYDVKM. This CDR3 has 15 residues. The V end was cut by 6 bases, the J end by 0 bases, with 15 bases between. This same sample was also part of a study on yellow fever vaccine responses in identical twins.

This sequence joins TRBV28 and TRBJ2-7, with a weak D call TRBD2 (6 bases). Source material: CD8+ T cells sorted from blood. The TCR originated in a young woman in good health. The chain's CDR3 is CASSLGLLSSYEQYF. CDR3 nucleotide sequence: TGTGCCAGCAGCTTGGGACTTTTGAGCTCCTACGAGCAGTACTTC. Based on the CDR3 plus reference TRBV28 and TRBJ2-7, the full variable domain is DVKVTQSSRYLVKRTGEKVFLECVQDMDHENMFWYRQDPGLGLRLIYFSYDVKMKEKGDIPEGYSVSREKKERFSLILESASTNQTSMYLCASSLGLLSSYEQYFGPGTRLTVT.